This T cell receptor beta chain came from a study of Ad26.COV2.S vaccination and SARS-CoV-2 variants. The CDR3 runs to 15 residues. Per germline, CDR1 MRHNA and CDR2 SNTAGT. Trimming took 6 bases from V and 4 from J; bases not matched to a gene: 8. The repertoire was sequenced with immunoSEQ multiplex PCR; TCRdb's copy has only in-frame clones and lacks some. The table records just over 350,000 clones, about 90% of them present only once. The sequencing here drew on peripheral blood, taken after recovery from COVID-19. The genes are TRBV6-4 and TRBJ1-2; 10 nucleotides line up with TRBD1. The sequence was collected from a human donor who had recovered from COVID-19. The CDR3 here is CASRETGGSIYGYTF. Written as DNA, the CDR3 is TGTGCCAGCAGAGAGACAGGGGGCTCTATCTATGGCTACACCTTC.